This T cell receptor (beta chain) was retrieved from a study of T-cell memory formation after mild COVID-19. This CDR3 has 15 amino acids. Per the germline V gene, CDR1 is SGHRS and CDR2 is YFSETQ. Trimming pared 5 bases from V and 4 bases from J, leaving 19 bases between. TCRdb reprocessed the 5' RACE reads via MiXCR and lists one record per CDR3 protein. The table shows under 450,000 distinct CDR3 sequences, with about 25% occurring only once. The receptor was isolated from an adult woman who had mild COVID-19 (a few samples of this study predate the infection). Cell type and time point are not known. The sequenced sample consisted of PBMCs or a T cell subset sorted from them (not recorded which). This sequence joins TRBV5-1 and TRBJ2-7; D possibly uses TRBD1 or TRBD2 (5 bases each). CDR3 amino acids: CASSITGTTSYEQYF. CDR3 nucleotides: TGCGCCAGCAGTATTACCGGGACCACTTCATACGAGCAGTACTTC.